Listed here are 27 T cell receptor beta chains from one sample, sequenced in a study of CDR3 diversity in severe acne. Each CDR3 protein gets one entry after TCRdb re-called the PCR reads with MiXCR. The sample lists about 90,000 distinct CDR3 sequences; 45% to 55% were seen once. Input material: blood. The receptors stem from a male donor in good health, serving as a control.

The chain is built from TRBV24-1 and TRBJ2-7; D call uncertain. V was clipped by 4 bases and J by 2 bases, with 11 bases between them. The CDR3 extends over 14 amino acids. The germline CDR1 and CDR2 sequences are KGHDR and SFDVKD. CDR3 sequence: CATSEAWRPYEQYF. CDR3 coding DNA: TGTGCCACCAGTGAGGCCTGGCGGCCCTACGAGCAGTACTTC.

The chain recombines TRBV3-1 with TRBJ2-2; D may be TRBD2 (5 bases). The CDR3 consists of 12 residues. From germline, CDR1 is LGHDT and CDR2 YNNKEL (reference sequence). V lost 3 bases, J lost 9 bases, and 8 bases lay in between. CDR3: CASSQSGRELFF. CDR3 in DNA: TGTGCCAGCAGCCAGTCCGGGAGGGAGCTGTTTTTT. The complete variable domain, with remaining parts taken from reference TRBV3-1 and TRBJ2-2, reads DTAVSQTPKYLVTQMGNDKSIKCEQNLGHDTMYWYKQDSKKFLKIMFSYNNKELIINETVPNRFSPKSPDKAHLNLHINSLELGDSAVYFCASSQSGRELFFGEGSRLTVL.

For the CDR3, the DNA is TGCGCCGACAGCTCAACCCGACGCATAGCTAACTATGGCTACACCTTC. Residues: CADSSTRRIANYGYTF. The chain combines TRBV4-1 with TRBJ1-2, with D perhaps TRBD1 (5 bases). The germline V gene encodes CDR1 MGHRA and CDR2 YSYEKL. CDR3 size: 16 residues. V lost 11 bases, J lost 0 bases, and 22 bases lay in between.

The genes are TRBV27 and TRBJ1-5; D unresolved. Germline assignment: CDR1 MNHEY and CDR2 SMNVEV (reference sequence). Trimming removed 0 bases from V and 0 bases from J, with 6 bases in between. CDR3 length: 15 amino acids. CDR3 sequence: CASSLSSASNQPQHF. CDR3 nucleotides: TGTGCCAGCAGTTTATCGAGTGCTAGCAATCAGCCCCAGCATTTT.

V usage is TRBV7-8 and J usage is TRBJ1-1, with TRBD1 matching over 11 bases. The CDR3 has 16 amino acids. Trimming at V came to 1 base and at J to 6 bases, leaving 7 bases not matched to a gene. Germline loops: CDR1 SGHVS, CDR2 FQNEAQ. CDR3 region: CASSLGSGTGGPEAFF. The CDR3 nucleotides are TGTGCCAGCAGCTTAGGGTCCGGGACAGGGGGGCCTGAAGCTTTCTTT. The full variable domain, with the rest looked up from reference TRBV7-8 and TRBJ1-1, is GAGVSQSPRYKVAKRGQDVALRCDPISGHVSLFWYQQALGQGPEFLTYFQNEAQLDKSGLPSDRFFAERPEGSVSTLKIQRTQQEDSAVYLCASSLGSGTGGPEAFFGQGTRLTVV.

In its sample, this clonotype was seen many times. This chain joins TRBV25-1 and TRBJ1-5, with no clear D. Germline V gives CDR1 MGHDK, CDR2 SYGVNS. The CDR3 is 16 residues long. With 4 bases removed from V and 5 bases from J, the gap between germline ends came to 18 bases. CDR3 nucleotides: TGTGCCAGCAGTGGTTCCGGGAGCACTAGGCATCAGCCCCAGCATTTT. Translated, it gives CASSGSGSTRHQPQHF.

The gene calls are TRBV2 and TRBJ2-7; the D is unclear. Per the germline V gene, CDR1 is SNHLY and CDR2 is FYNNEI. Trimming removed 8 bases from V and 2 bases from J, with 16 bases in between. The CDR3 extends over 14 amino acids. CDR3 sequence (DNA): TGTGCCAGCTTAACAGTGGCTTTCCCCTACGAGCAGTACTTC. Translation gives CASLTVAFPYEQYF.

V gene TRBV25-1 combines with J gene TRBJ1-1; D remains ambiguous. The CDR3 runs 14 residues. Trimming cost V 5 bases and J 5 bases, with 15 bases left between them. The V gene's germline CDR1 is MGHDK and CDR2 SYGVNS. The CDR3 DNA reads TGTGCCAGCAGTTCCGTCCCAGATGGTACTGAAGCTTTCTTT. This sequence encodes CASSSVPDGTEAFF.

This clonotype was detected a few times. The CDR3 DNA reads as TGTGCCAGCAGCTTAGTTAATCAGAATGAAGCTTTCTTT. Its protein product is CASSLVNQNEAFF. The chain couples TRBV7-6 to TRBJ1-1; D unclear. This CDR3 region has 13 residues. V was pared by 1 base and J by 7 bases, with 10 bases between. In germline, CDR1 is SGHVS, CDR2 FNYEAQ.

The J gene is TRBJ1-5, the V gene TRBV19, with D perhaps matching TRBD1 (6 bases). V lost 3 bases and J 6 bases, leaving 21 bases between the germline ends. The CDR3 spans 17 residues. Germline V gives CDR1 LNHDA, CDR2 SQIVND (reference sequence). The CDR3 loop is CASSIGSGGGLAQPQHF. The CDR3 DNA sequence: TGTGCCAGTAGTATCGGGAGCGGCGGGGGGCTCGCTCAGCCCCAGCATTTT.

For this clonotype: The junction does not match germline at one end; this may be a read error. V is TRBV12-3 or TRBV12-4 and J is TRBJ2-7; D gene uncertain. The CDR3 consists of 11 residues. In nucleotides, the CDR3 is TGTGCCAGGAGTTGCTCCTACGAGCAGTACTTC. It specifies CARSCSYEQYF.

The CDR3 region has the DNA TGTGCCAGCAGCCGGTTGGGAGGCGAGGGCGAGCAGTACTTC. Its protein product is CASSRLGGEGEQYF. The V and J genes are TRBV7-6 and TRBJ2-7, with D perhaps TRBD2 (6 bases). There are 14 residues in the CDR3. The ends were cut back, 5 bases at V and 6 bases at J, with 17 bases in the middle. Germline V gene sequence: CDR1 SGHVS, CDR2 FNYEAQ.

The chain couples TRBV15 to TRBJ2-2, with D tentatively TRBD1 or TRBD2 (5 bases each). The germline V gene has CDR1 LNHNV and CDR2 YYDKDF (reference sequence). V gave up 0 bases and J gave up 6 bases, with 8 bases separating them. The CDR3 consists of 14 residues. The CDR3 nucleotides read TGTGCCACCAGCAGAGATCTGGGACCCGGGGAGCTGTTTTTT. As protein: CATSRDLGPGELFF. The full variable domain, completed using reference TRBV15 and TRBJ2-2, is DAMVIQNPRYQVTQFGKPVTLSCSQTLNHNVMYWYQQKSSQAPKLLFHYYDKDFNNEADTPDNFQSRRPNTSFCFLDIRSPGLGDTAMYLCATSRDLGPGELFFGEGSRLTVL.

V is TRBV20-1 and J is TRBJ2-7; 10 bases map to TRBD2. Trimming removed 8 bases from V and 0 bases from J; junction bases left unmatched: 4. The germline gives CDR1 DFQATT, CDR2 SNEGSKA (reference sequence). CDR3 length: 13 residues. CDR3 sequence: CSYASGSSYEQYF. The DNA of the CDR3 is TGCAGTTACGCTAGCGGGAGCTCCTACGAGCAGTACTTC.

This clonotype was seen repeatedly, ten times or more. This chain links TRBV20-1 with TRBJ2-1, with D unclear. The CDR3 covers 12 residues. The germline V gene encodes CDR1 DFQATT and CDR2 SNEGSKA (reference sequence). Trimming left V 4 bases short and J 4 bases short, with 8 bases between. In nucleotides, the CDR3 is TGCAGTGCTAAAACAGCATACAATGAGCAGTTCTTC. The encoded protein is CSAKTAYNEQFF.

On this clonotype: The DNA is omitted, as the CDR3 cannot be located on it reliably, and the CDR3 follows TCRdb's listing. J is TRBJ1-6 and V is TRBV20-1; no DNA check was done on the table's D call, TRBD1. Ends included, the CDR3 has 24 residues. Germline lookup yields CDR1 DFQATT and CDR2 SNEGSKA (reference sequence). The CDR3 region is CSAGDSALYLCASSLGQYNSPLHF.

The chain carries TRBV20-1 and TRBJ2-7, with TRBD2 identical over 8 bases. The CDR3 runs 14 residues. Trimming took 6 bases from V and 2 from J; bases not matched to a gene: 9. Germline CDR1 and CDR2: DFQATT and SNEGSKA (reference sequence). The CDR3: CSASYPGLAYEQYF. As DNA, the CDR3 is TGCAGTGCCTCATACCCGGGACTAGCCTACGAGCAGTACTTC.

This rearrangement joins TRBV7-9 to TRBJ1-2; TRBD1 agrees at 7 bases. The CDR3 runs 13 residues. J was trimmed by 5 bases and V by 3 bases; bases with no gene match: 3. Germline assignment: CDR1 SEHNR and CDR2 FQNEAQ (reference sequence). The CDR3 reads CASSLDRTYGYTF. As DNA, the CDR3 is TGTGCCAGCAGCTTGGACAGGACGTATGGCTACACCTTC. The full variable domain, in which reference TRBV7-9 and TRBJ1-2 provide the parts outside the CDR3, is DTGVSQNPRHKITKRGQNVTFRCDPISEHNRLYWYRQTLGQGPEFLTYFQNEAQLEKSRLLSDRFSAERPKGSFSTLEIQRTEQGDSAMYLCASSLDRTYGYTFGSGTRLTVV.

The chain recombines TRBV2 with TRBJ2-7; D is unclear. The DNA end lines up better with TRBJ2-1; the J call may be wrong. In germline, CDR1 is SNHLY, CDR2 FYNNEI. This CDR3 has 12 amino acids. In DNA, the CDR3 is TGTGCCAGCAATACGGAGTCCTACGAGCAGTTCTTC. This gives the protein CASNTESYEQFF.

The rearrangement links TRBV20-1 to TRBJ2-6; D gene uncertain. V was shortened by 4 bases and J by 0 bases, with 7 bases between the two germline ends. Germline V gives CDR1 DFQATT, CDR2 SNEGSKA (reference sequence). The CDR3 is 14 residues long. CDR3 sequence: CSAIHISGANVLTF. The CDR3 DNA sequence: TGCAGTGCTATACACATCTCTGGGGCCAACGTCCTGACTTTC.

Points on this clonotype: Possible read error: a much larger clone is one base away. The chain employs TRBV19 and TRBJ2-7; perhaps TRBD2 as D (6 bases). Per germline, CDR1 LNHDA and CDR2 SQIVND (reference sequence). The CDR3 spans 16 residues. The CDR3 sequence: CASERSSGAKNHEQCF. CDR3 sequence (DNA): TGTGCCAGTGAGAGATCGTCGGGAGCTAAGAATCACGAGCAGTGCTTC.

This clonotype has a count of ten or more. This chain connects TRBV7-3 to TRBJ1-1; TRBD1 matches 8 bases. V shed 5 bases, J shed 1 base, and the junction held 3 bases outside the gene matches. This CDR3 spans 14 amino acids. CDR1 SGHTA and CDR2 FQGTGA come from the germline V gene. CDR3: CASSPDRANTEAFF. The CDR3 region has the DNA TGTGCCAGCAGCCCGGACAGGGCGAACACTGAAGCTTTCTTT.

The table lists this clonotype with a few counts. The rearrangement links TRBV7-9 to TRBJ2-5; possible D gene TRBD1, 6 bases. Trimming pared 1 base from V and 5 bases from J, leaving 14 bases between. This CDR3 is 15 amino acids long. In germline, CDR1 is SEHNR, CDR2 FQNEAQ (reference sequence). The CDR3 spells CASSLVQGGRETQYF. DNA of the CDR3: TGTGCCAGCAGCTTAGTACAGGGCGGCAGGGAGACCCAGTACTTC.

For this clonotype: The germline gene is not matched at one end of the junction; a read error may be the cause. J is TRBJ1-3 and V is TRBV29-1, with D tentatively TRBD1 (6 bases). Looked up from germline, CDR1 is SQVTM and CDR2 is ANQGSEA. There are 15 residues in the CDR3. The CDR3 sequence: CSVNTGNSDGNTMYF. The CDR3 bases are TGCAGCGTTAACACAGGGAATAGCGACGGTAACACCATGTATTTT.

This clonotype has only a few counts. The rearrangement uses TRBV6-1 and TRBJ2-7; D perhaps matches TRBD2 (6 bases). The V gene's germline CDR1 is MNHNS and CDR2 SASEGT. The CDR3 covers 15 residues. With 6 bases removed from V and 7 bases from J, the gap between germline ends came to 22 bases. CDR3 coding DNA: TGTGCCAGCAGCGATACGGGGCGGGGAAACAATGAGCAGTACTTC. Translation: CASSDTGRGNNEQYF.

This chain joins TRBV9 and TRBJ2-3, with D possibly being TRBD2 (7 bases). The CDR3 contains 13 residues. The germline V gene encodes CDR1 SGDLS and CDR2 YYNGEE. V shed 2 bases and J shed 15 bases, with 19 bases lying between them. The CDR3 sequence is CASSVGRTDTLYF. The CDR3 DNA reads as TGTGCCAGCAGCGTCGGGAGGACAGATACGCTATATTTT.

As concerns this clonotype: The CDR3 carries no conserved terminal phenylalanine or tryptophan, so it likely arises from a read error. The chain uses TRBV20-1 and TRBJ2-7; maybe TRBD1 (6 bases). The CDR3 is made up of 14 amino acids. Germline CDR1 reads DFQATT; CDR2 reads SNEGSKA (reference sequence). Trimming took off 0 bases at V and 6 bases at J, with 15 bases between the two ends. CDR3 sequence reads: CSARDSGGRGEQYS. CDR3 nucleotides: TGCAGTGCTAGAGATTCTGGGGGCAGGGGCGAGCAGTACTCC.